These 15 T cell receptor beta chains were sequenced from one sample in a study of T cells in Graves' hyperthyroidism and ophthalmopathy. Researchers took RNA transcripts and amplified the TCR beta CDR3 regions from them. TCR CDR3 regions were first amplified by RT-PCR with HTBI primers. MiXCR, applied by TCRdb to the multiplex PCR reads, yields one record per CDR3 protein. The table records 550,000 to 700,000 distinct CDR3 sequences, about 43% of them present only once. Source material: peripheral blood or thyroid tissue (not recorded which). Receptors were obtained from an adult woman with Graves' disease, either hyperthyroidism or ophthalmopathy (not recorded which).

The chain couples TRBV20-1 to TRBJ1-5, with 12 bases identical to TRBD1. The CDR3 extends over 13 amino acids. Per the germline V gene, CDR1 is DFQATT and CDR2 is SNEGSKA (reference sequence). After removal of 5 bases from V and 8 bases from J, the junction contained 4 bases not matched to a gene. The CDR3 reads CSAWDRGPEPQHF. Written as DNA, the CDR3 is TGCAGTGCTTGGGACAGGGGGCCCGAGCCCCAGCATTTT.

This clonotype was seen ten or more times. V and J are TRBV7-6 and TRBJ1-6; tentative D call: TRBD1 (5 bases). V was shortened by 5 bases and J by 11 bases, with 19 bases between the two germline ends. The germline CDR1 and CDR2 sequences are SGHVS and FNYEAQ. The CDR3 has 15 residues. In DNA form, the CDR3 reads TGTGCCAGCAGCGGGGACCTTTCCCCCGGGGCACCCCTCCACTTT. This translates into CASSGDLSPGAPLHF.

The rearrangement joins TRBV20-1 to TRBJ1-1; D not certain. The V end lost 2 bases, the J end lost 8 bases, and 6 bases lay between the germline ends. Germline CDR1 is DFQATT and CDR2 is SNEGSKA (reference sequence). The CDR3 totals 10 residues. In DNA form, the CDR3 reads TGCAGTGCTAGATTAAGAGAAGCTTTCTTT. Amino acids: CSARLREAFF.

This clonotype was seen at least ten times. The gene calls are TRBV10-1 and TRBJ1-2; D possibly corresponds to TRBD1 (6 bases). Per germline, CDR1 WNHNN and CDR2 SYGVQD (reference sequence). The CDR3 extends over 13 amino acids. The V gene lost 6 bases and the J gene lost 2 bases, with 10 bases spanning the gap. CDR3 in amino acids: CASSDTGNYGYTF. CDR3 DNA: TGCGCCAGCAGCGATACAGGGAACTATGGCTACACCTTC.

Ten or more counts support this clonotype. The CDR3 reads CASSPGLLAEFYEQYF. The CDR3, as DNA: TGTGCCAGCAGCCCAGGACTATTAGCGGAATTCTACGAGCAGTACTTC. The V call is TRBV7-6, the J call TRBJ2-7; TRBD2 might be the D (6 bases). Germline CDR1 reads SGHVS; CDR2 reads FNYEAQ. V lost 5 bases and J lost 3, with 20 bases in between. The CDR3 consists of 16 residues.

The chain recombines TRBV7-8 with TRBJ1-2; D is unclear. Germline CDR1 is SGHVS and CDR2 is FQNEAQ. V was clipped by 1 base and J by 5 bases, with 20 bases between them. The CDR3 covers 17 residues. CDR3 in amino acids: CASSLVGSMITGYGYTF. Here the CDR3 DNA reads TGTGCCAGCAGCTTAGTCGGCAGTATGATAACGGGGTATGGCTACACCTTC.

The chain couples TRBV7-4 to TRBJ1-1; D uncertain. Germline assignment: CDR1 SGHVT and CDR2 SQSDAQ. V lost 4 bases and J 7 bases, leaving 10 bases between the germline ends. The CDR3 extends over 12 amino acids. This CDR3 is CASSSSFREAFF. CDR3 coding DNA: TGTGCCAGCAGCTCTTCGTTTCGTGAAGCTTTCTTT.

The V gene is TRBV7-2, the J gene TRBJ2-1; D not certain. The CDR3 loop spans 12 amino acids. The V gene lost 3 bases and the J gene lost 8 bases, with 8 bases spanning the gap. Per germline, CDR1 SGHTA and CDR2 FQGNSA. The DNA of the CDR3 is TGTGCCAGCAGCTTTTATGGCGATGAGCAGTTCTTC. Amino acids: CASSFYGDEQFF.

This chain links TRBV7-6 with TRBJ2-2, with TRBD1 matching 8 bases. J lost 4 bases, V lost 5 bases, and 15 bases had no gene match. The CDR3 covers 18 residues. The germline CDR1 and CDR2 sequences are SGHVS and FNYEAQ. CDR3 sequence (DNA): TGTGCCAGCAGCCCCCGCGCGGATGACAGGGGAAGCACCGGGGAGCTGTTTTTT. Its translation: CASSPRADDRGSTGELFF.

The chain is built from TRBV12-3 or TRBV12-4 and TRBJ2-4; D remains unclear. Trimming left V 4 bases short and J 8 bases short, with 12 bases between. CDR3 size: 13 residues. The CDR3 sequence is CASSWSDGDIQYF. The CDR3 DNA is TGTGCCAGCAGTTGGTCCGACGGTGACATTCAGTACTTC.

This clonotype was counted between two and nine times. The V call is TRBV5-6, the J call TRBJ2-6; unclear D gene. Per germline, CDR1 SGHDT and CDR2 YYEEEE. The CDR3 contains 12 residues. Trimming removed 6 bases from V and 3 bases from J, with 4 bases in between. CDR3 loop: CASNDGANVLTF. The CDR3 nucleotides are TGTGCCAGCAACGATGGGGCCAACGTCCTGACTTTC.

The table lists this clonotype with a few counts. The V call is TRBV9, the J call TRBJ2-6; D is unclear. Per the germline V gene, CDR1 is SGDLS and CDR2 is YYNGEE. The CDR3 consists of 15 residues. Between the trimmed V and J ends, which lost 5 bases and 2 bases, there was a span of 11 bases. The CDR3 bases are TGTGCCAGCAGTTCCATTACCCCTGGGGCCAACGTCCTGACTTTC. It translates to CASSSITPGANVLTF.

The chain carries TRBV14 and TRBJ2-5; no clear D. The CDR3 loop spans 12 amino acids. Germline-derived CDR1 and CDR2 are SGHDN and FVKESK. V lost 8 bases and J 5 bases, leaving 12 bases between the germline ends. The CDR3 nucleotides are TGTGCCAGCCCCCACGATAGGGAGACCCAGTACTTC. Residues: CASPHDRETQYF.

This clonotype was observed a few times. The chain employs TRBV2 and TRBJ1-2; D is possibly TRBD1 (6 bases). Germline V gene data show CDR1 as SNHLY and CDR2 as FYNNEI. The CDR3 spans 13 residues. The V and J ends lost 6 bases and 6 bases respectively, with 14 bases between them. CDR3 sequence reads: CASRTGTPHGYTF. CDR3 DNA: TGTGCCAGCAGAACCGGGACACCTCATGGCTACACCTTC.

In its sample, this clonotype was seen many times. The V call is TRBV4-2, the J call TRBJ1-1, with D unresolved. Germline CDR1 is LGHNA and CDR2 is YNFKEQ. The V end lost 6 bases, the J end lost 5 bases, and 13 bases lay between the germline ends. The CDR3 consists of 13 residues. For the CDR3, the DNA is TGTGCCAGCAGTGAGACCATGAGGACTGAAGCTTTCTTT. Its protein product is CASSETMRTEAFF.